Below, 3 T cell receptor beta chains from the same sample are listed, as sequenced in a study of human T cells and chemical hapten exposure. Time point: pre-sensitization, week 0. Treatment specified: therapeutic diphenylcyclopropenone sensitization with weekly scalp DPC. TCRdb fed the RACE reads into MiXCR, producing one record per CDR3 protein. The table has roughly 50,000 distinct CDR3 sequences, more than 7.5% seen once. This specimen consisted of whole blood, obtained in connection with sensitization to the hapten diphenylcyclopropenone (DPC). The receptor source for this set is a middle-aged man with alopecia areata. Some clones in this sample may be carry-over from other donors' samples.

This clonotype appeared a few times. The chain has TRBV29-1 and TRBJ1-1, with TRBD1 as a possible D gene (6 bases). The CDR3 is 11 residues long. Germline assignment: CDR1 SQVTM and CDR2 ANQGSEA. V dropped 8 bases and J dropped 5 bases, with 12 bases sitting between them. In DNA form, the CDR3 reads TGCAGCTGCCAGGGGTTAACTGAAGCTTTCTTT. Protein: CSCQGLTEAFF.

The gene calls are TRBV20-1 and TRBJ2-1, with TRBD2 identical over 9 bases. J was trimmed by 2 bases and V by 2 bases; bases with no gene match: 10. Germline V gene data show CDR1 as DFQATT and CDR2 as SNEGSKA (reference sequence). CDR3 length: 17 residues. CDR3 coding DNA: TGCAGTGCTAGACCCCGATTAGCGGGAGCCACCTACAATGAGCAGTTCTTC. This gives the protein CSARPRLAGATYNEQFF.

This clonotype has a handful of counts. The J gene is TRBJ2-1, the V gene TRBV11-2; TRBD1 or TRBD2 may be the D gene (5 bases each). Per the germline V gene, CDR1 is SGHAT and CDR2 is FQNNGV. Trimming took off 1 base at V and 8 bases at J, with 12 bases between the two ends. The CDR3 has 14 amino acids. The DNA for the CDR3 is TGTGCCAGCAGCTTAGTATCCGGGACCCATGAGCAGTTCTTC. It yields the protein CASSLVSGTHEQFF.